Given below is one T cell receptor (beta chain) in context. The sample belongs to a study of blood T cell repertoires in COVID-19. About the study: The analysed material was cDNA or gDNA that came from T cells, B-cell-depleted T cells, or PBMCs.

Per germline, CDR1 LNHDA and CDR2 SQIVND (reference sequence). V lost 8 bases, J lost 3 bases, and 16 bases lay in between. This CDR3 comprises 15 residues. In the source study's methods: Reference gene primer amplification in the assay estimated nucleated cell counts. The repertoire was sequenced with immunoSEQ multiplex PCR; TCRdb's copy has only in-frame clones and lacks some. The DNA was the basis for D and trimming; V, J and clone size are from that table. The sample has more than 65,000 clones, roughly 91% seen once. The V gene is TRBV19, the J gene TRBJ1-4; D may be TRBD1 (6 bases). The receptor comes from a man aged 45-65 years with active COVID-19. Sequencing was performed on peripheral blood. The CDR3 nucleotides read TGTGCCAGTGTACAAACAGGGACCTCTAATGAAAAACTGTTTTTT. Amino acid sequence: CASVQTGTSNEKLFF.